This T cell receptor beta chain stems from a study of blood T cell repertoires in COVID-19. Study at large: Whether acute or convalescent, the COVID-19 samples came from the United States, Italy and Spain. PBMCs, B-cell-depleted T cells, or T cells were the source of the cDNA or gDNA that made up the material.

This CDR3 region has 15 residues. In germline, CDR1 is MNHEY, CDR2 SVGAGI. Unmatched junction bases numbered 7, after V lost 7 bases and J lost 1 base. Per the study methods: From reference gene primer amplification, estimates of nucleated cell counts were derived. Sequenced by immunoSEQ multiplex PCR; TCRdb stores in-frame clones only, minus some. V and J calls and clone size follow that table, whereas D and trimming were derived from the DNA. The sample holds some 380,000 clones, over 65% seen once. The V gene is TRBV6-5, the J gene TRBJ1-1, with 9 bases that match TRBD1. The clonotype was recovered from a human donor with acute or convalescent COVID-19. The donor label of this sample is uncertain. Source material: peripheral blood. For the CDR3, the DNA is TGTGCCAGCACCCCGGGGACAGGGCGGAACACTGAAGCTTTCTTT. It yields the protein CASTPGTGRNTEAFF.